What follows describes a single T cell receptor beta chain. The antigen remains unidentified. This record belongs to a study of cytomegalovirus exposure and HLA in healthy donors. PCR primers comprised 60 Vbeta and 13 Jbeta primers. Generated by immunoSEQ multiplex PCR, the TCRdb table keeps only in-frame clones and is missing some. The repertoire holds 99,000 or so clones, with over 80% as singletons. Broader study findings: Cytomegalovirus association was listed for about 150 TCR beta chains. Segments of the TCR beta V type were, in most cases, productive about 87% or about 30% of the time in an earlier analysis.

Germline V gene data show CDR1 as SGHRS and CDR2 as YFSETQ. Trimming cost V 4 bases and J 9 bases; bases outside gene matches: 4. This CDR3 has 12 amino acids. The sequence was obtained from a young man in good health and CMV-seropositive. Source material: PBMCs. V and J are TRBV5-1 and TRBJ1-2; TRBD1 matches 9 bases. DNA for the CDR3: TGCGCCAGCAGCGCGGGACAGGGAAGCTACACCTTC. Translating gives CASSAGQGSYTF.